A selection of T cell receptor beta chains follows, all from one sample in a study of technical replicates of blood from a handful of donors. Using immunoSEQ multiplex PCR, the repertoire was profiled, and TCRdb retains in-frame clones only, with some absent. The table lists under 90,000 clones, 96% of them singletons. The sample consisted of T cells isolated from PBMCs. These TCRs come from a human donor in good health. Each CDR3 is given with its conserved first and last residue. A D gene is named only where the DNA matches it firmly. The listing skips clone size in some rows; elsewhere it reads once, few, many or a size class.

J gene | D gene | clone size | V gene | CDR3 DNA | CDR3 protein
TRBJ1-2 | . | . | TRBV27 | TGTGCCAGCAGCACACCCAGGGCAGGAGGGAATGGCTACACCTTC | CASSTPRAGGNGYTF
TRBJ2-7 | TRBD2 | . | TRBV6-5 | TGTGCCAGCAGTCCAAGACTAGCGGGAGTCGACGAGCAGTACTTC | CASSPRLAGVDEQYF
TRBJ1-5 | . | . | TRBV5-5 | TGTGCCAGCAGCTTGCGAGGGCGCCAGCCCCAGCATTTT | CASSLRGRQPQHF
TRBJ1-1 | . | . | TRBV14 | TGTGCCAGCAGCCAATTATTGAACACTGAAGCTTTCTTT | CASSQLLNTEAFF
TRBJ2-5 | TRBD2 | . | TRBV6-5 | TGTGCCAGCAGTGTTAGCGGGGGGAAGAAAGAGACCCAGTACTTC | CASSVSGGKKETQYF
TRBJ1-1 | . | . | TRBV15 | TGTGCCACCAGCACGGGGGTGGGGTCCAACACTGAAGCTTTCTTT | CATSTGVGSNTEAFF
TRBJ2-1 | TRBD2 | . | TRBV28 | TGTGCCAGCAGTCCGCAAGCGGGACCCTACAATGAGCAGTTCTTC | CASSPQAGPYNEQFF
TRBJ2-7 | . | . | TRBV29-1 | TGCAGCGTTGGAGGTTCAGGGTGGATCGAGCAGTACTTC | CSVGGSGWIEQYF
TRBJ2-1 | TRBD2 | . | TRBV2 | TGTGCCAGCGGGAGGGCTAGCGGGGAGAATGAGCAGTTCTTC | CASGRASGENEQFF
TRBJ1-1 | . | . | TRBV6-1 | TGTGCCAGCAGTCTCCGCGTGGTACTTGAAGCTTTCTTT | CASSLRVVLEAFF
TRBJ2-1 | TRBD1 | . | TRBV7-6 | TGTGCCAGCAGCTTGGGGACAGGGTACGTTGAGCAGTTCTTC | CASSLGTGYVEQFF
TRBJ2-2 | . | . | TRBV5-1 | TGCGCCAGCAGCTTGGCAGGCCCGAACACCGGGGAGCTGTTTTTT | CASSLAGPNTGELFF
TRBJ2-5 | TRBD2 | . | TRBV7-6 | TGTGCCAGCAGCTTACGGGCGGGGGGGCCGGAGGAGACCCAGTACTTC | CASSLRAGGPEETQYF
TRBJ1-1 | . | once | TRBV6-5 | TGTGCCAGCAGCGAAATTACAGGGACCGCGGGTGAAGCTTTCTTT | CASSEITGTAGEAFF
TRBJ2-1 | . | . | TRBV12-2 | TGTGCAAGTCGCTTAGATTTCGATGAGCAGTTCTTC | CASRLDFDEQFF
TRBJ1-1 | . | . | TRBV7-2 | TGTGCCAGCAGCCCCGTAGCCAGGGTTGGCACTGAAGCTTTCTTT | CASSPVARVGTEAFF
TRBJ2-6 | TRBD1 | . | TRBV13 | TGTGCCGGTTCCGGACAGGGTGGGGCCAACGTCCTGACTTTC | CAGSGQGGANVLTF
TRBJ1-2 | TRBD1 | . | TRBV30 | TGTGCCTGGAGTGCAGGGGGCGGCTACACCTTC | CAWSAGGGYTF
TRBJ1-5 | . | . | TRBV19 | TGTGCCAGTAGTATAGATACTTCGGGGATGAGCAATCAGCCCCAGCATTTT | CASSIDTSGMSNQPQHF
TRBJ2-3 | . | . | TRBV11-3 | TGTGCCAGCCATGGACTATTTGGCGATACGCAGTATTTT | CASHGLFGDTQYF
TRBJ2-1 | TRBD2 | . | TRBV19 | TGTGCCAGTAGTCATCGAGCGGGGAGCTCCTACAATGAGCAGTTCTTC | CASSHRAGSSYNEQFF
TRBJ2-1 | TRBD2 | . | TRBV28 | TGTGCCAGCAGTTTAACCGGGACTAGCGGGAGGAAACGGAATGAGCAGTTCTTC | CASSLTGTSGRKRNEQFF
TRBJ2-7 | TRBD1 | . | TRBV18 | TGTGCCAGCTCACCACCTAGGAGACAGGGGATGAGCTCCTACGAGCAGTACTTC | CASSPPRRQGMSSYEQYF
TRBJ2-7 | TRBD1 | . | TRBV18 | TGTGCCAGCTCACCACCGAAAACAGGGGCGAAGTACGAGCAGTACTTC | CASSPPKTGAKYEQYF